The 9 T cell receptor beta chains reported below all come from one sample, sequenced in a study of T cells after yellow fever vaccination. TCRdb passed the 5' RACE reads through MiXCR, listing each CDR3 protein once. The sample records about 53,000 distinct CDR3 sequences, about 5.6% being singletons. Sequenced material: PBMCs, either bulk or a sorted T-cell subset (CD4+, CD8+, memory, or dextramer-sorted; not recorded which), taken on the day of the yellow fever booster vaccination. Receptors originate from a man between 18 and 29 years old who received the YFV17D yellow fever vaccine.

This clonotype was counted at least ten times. CDR3 sequence: CATGVSTDTQYF. The CDR3 DNA reads as TGTGCCACCGGGGTGAGCACAGATACGCAGTATTTT. The rearrangement joins TRBV5-5 to TRBJ2-3; D possibly corresponds to TRBD2 (5 bases). Germline V CDR1 and CDR2: SGHKS, YYEKEE (reference sequence). This CDR3 is 12 amino acids long. With 9 bases removed from V and 0 bases from J, the gap between germline ends came to 8 bases.

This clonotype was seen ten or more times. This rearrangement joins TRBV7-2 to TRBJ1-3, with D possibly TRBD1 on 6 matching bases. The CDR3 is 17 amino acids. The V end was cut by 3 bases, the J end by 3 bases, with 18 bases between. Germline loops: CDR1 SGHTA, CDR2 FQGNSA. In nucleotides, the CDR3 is TGTGCCAGCAGCTTTCGCCCCCCAGGGGACTATGGAAACACCATATATTTT. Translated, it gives CASSFRPPGDYGNTIYF.

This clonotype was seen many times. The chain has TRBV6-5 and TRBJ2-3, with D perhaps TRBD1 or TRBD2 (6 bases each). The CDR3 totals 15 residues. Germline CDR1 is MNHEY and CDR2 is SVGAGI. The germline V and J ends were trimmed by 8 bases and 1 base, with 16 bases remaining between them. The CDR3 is CASAKGGFGTDTQYF. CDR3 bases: TGTGCCAGCGCAAAAGGGGGGTTTGGCACAGATACGCAGTATTTT.

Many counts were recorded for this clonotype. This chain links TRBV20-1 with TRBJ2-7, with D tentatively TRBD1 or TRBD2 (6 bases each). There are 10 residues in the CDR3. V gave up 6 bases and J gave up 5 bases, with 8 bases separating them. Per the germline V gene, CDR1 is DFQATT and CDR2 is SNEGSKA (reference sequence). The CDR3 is CSAGGNEQYV. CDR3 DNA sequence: TGCAGTGCCGGGGGCAACGAGCAGTACGTC.

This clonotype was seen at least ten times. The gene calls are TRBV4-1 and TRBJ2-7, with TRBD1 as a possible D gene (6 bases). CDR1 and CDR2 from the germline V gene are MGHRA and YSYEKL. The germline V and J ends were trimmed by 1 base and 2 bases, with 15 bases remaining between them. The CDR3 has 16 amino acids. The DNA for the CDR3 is TGCGCCAGCAGCCAAGTTCCCAGGGGTCCAACCTACGAGCAGTACTTC. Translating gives CASSQVPRGPTYEQYF.

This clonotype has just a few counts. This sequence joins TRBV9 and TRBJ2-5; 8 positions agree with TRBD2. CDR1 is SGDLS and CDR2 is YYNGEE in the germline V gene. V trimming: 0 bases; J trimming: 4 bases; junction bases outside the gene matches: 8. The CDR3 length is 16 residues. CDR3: CASSVDGAGEGETQYF. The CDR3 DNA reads TGTGCCAGCAGCGTAGATGGAGCGGGGGAGGGAGAGACCCAGTACTTC.

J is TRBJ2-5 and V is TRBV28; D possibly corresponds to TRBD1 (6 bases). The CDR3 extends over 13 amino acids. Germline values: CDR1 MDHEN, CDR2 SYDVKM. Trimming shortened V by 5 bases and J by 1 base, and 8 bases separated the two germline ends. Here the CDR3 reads CASSRDIQETQYF. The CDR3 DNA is TGTGCCAGCAGTCGGGACATCCAAGAGACCCAGTACTTC.

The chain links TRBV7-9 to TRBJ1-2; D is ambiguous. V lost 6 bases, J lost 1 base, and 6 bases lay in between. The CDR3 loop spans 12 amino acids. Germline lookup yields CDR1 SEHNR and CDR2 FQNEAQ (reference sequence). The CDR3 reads CASSQSNYGYTF. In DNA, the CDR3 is TGTGCCAGCAGTCAGAGTAACTATGGCTACACCTTC.

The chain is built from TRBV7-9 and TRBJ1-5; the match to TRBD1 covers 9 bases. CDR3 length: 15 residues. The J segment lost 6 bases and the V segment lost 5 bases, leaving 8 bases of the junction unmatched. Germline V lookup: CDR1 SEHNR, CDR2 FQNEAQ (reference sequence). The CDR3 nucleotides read TGTGCCAGCAGCCACCGGGACAGGGACCCTCAGCCCCAGCATTTT. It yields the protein CASSHRDRDPQPQHF. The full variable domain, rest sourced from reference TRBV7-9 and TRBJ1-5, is DTGVSQNPRHKITKRGQNVTFRCDPISEHNRLYWYRQTLGQGPEFLTYFQNEAQLEKSRLLSDRFSAERPKGSFSTLEIQRTEQGDSAMYLCASSHRDRDPQPQHFGDGTRLSIL.